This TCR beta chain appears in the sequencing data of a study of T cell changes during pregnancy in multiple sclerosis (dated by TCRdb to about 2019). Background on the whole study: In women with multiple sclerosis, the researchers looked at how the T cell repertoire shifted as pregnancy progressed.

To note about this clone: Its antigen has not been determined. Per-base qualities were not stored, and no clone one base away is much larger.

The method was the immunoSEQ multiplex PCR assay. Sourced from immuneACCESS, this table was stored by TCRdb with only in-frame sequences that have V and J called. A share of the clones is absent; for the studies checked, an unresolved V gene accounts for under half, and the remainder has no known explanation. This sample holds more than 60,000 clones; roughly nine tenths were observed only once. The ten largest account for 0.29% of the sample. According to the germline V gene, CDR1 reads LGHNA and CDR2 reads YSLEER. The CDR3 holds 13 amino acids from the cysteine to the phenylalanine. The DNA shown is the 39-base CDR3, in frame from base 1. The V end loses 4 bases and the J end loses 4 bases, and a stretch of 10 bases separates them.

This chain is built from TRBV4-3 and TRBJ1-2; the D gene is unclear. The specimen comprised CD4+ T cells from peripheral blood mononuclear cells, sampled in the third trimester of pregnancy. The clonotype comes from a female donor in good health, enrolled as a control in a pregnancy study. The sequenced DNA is TGCGCCAGCAGCCCTAACCCCATCTATGGCTACACCTTC. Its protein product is CASSPNPIYGYTF.